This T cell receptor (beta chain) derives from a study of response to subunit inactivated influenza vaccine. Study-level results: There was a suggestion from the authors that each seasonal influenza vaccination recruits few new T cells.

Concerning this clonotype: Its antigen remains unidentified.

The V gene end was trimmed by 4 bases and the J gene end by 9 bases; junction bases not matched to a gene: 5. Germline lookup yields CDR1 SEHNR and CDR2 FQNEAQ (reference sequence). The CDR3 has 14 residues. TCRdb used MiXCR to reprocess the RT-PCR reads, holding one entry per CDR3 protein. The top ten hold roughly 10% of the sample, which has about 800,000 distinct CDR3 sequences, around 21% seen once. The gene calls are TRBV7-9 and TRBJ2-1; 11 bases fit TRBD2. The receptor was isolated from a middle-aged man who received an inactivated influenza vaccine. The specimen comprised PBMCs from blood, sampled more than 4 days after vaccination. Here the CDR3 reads CASSSLAGGLEQFF. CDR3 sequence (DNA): TGTGCCAGCAGCTCCTTAGCGGGGGGGCTTGAGCAGTTCTTC. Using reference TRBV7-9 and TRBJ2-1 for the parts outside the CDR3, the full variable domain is DTGVSQNPRHKITKRGQNVTFRCDPISEHNRLYWYRQTLGQGPEFLTYFQNEAQLEKSRLLSDRFSAERPKGSFSTLEIQRTEQGDSAMYLCASSSLAGGLEQFFGPGTRLTVL.